Detailed here is one TCR beta chain. What it recognizes is unknown. This may be a read error: a much more frequent sequence differs by one nucleotide. Using a J-beta primer mix together with a sample-barcoded 5' primer, a second PCR was run for roughly 7 to 11 cycles. Each cDNA molecule carried a tag from a template-switch adaptor that contained 12 random nucleotides. TCRdb reprocessed the 5' RACE reads with MiXCR, giving one entry per CDR3 protein. The top ten hold 3% to 4% of the sample, which has 600,000 to 800,000 distinct CDR3 sequences, under 25% seen once. Per sample, extraction of total RNA gave at least 5.5 micrograms in every case. The data were taken from a study of blood T cells in healthy people across ages. Germline assignment: CDR1 SGDLS and CDR2 YYNGEE. This CDR3 has 12 residues. The study, taken as a whole, reports: Higher diversity, along with more naive CD4+ cells, distinguished long-lived donors from aged donors. A roughly linear fall in TCR beta diversity per million T cells was seen with increasing age.

The TCR sequence derives from a man aged 70 or older in good health. The sequenced material came from blood. The chain recombines TRBV9 with TRBJ2-2; D remains unclear. CDR3 region: CAGRGDTGELFF. The CDR3, as DNA: TGTGCCGGCAGAGGCGACACCGGGGAGCTGTTTTTT.